This TCR beta chain is from a study of cytomegalovirus exposure and HLA in healthy donors (dated by TCRdb to about 2017). Background on the whole study: An earlier analysis of roughly 500 of the donors reported roughly 300 Gb of sequence data and some 100 million unique TCR beta sequences from about 179 million T cells. Among several hundred genotyped donors of the cohort, an average of approximately 240,000 unique TCR beta nucleotide sequences was sequenced per donor, of which 15% to 20% were non-productive. The later analysis used no new phenotypic data to find candidate immune exposures, relying instead on TCR beta sequences and their occurrence across donors. The study used immunosequencing to profile the T cell repertoires of approximately 630 subjects and linked those repertoires to cytomegalovirus serostatus. To study patterns of TCR occurrence, a later analysis re-analyzed previously published TCR beta repertoires from around 700 donors and added high-resolution HLA genotyping. Approximately 310 gigabases of sequencing data and around 80 million unique TCR sequences made up an early release that covered around 640 HLA-typed donors. HLA typing included class I and class II loci at four-digit resolution. Every repertoire in the discovery cohort had been generated on one and the same sequencing platform. In addition to the first cohort of 666 subjects, a separate validation cohort of approximately 120 different subjects was used. Four or five DR-DQ haplotypes were handled as single units for association and clustering because linkage in the cohort was strong. Donor age, sex, ethnicity and CMV serostatus were compiled alongside the repertoire data. A later genetic analysis took genome-wide SNP genotypes for about three fifths of the roughly 700 donors and used that subset as a discovery cohort. The number of donors typed differed by locus, with about 629-630 for A, B, C, DRB1 and DQB1, around 520 for DQA1, approximately 570 for DPA1, and 400 to 490 for DPB1. Of the 398 genotyped donors, roughly 80% fell in the genetic ancestry cluster associated with self-reported Caucasian donors. The aim of the study was to test whether cataloging public T cell receptors could identify signatures of past pathogen exposure. The study combined high-throughput TCR immunosequencing, statistical association of individual TCRs with disease status, and machine learning to predict cytomegalovirus infection status. An earlier analysis of approximately 630 of the donors applied high-throughput TCR beta sequencing to assess whether each TCR beta V gene segment acted as functional or pseudogenic. Findings and caveats that apply to the study as a whole: The cohort was sequenced for TCR beta chains only, and without alpha or paired-chain data the features that could be detected were limited. A later analysis found that most CMV-associated TCR beta chains appeared HLA-restricted, with HLA associations seemingly driven largely by CMV exposure. Across donors, most TCR sequences were observed very rarely, whereas some public TCRs were present in many individuals. Because the 87-base-pair reads could not distinguish some IMGT-functional V segments, including TRBV6-2 and TRBV6-3, those segments were excluded. HLA typing was unavailable for some donors at each locus, so association tests used only the typed subset. When HLA alleles, especially DR and DQ, strongly co-occurred, TCR associations were difficult to assign to individual alleles. A further reported finding was that TCR beta sequences accurately predicted the HLA-A and HLA-B alleles for most subjects in the first cohort. A group of highly shared sequence variants was considered likely to be a technical artifact of the sequencing pipeline. Cytomegalovirus status was reported to be diagnosed by the classifier with high specificity and sensitivity in both the original and validation cohorts. The authors suggested that the approach could potentially be generalized to other disease states and immunological phenotypes. Three of the identified cytomegalovirus-associated TCR beta chains were confirmed in vitro to be specific for cytomegalovirus antigens. The only immune exposure information available for the cohort was CMV serostatus. The study gave a list of 150 to 200 TCR beta chains associated with cytomegalovirus. In a later analysis, TCR association rates were found to vary across HLA loci, with the most associated TCRs seen for DRB1 alleles and the fewest for HLA-C alleles. In a later genetic analysis, a missense DCLRE1C variant was associated with V-gene and J-gene trimming of TCR beta chains, and the association was replicated in an independent cohort. In a later analysis, several top co-occurrence clusters were reported to appear linked to parvovirus B19, influenza, CMV and Epstein-Barr virus. Correlated functional status among segregating V segments might be attributable to linkage disequilibrium, but an unknown experimental factor could not be ruled out. In a later genetic analysis, fewer N-insertions in productive TCRs were reported among donors in an Asian-associated ancestry cluster than the roughly 700-donor mean. A later analysis found that HLA-associated TCR beta chains were more clonally expanded and had lower generation probabilities than equally common non-associated chains. Sequencing depth was assumed to be roughly uniform across donors in the presence/absence analyses, though that assumption may not hold. Because counts were too low, about 18 rarely observed V segments, including chromosome 9 orphons, were excluded from the earlier analysis of a few hundred of the donors. An earlier analysis of approximately 540 of the donors showed that most TCR beta V segments appeared in productive rearrangements either about 87% or about 30% of the time, which broadly matched IMGT annotations. Specific HLA alleles were associated with 15,000 to 20,000 TCR beta sequences at a false discovery rate of 0.05 in a later analysis.

Notes on this clone: The target of this receptor is not known. No clone much larger than this one lies a single base away; base qualities are absent.

The library came from the immunoSEQ multiplex PCR assay. For the multiplex PCR, a mixture combining 60 forward primers for TCR Vbeta segments and 13 reverse primers for TCR Jbeta segments was used. Amplification of the CDR3 region of rearranged TCR beta genes was performed with a multiplex PCR assay on genomic DNA. On the Illumina HiSeq System, the amplified TCR beta libraries were sequenced as 87-base-pair reads. As for how the authors treated the data: In a later analysis, some 80 million unique TCR beta chains were counted across the roughly 610 repertoires, and around 10 million of these chains were shared by at least two donors. Raw reads were error-corrected and collapsed into unique sequences by a nearest-neighbor algorithm in which closely related sequences were merged to remove PCR and sequencing errors. V, D and J gene segments were assigned by aligning CDR3 sequences to IMGT reference sequences. Each retained sequence needed at least a six-nucleotide match to both a V gene segment and a J gene segment. Rearrangements were called productive when the CDR3 lacked stop codons and stayed in frame with V and J; all others were non-productive. Following IMGT convention, CDR3 was defined as the stretch from the second conserved V-encoded cysteine up to the conserved J-encoded phenylalanine. In an earlier analysis of around 570 of the donors, sequences lacking an unambiguous match to a single V gene segment were excluded. An earlier analysis of 587 of the donors called V segments functional above 56.7% productive rearrangements and segregating when the between-donor standard deviation exceeded 5%. A statistical classification framework was built to diagnose cytomegalovirus status from the catalog of TCR beta chain sequences. In a later analysis, TCR nucleotide sequences were compared against IMGT/GENE-DB human TR gene sequences so that V and J genes could be assigned. A later analysis assigned CDR3 sequences and most-parsimonious VDJ recombination scenarios with the TCRdist pipeline. A later analysis defined each TCR beta chain by its CDR3 amino acid sequence plus V-gene family, and excluded reads lacking a unique V-gene family. To address suspected cross-contamination and a sequencing artifact, a later analysis removed a few hundred highly shared, low-generation-probability nucleotide sequences. In a later analysis, a clonal expansion index was calculated for each public chain from normalized within-repertoire ranks of inferred template counts. In a later analysis, generation probabilities were computed with a VDJ recombination model fitted to out-of-frame rearrangements, and the resulting probabilities were checked against IGoR. A later analysis scored TCR-TCR, TCR-HLA and TCR-CMV co-occurrence with hypergeometric tests, applying a repertoire-size bias correction to TCR pairs. In a later analysis, false discovery rates were estimated by permuting HLA or CMV assignments 20 times. In a later analysis, co-occurring TCRs were grouped using DBSCAN, and TCRdist sequence similarity was added for clustering within HLA-allele-positive subsets. Repertoires with fewer than 30,000 or more than 120,000 public chains, plus five repertoires with anomalous nucleotide sharing, were excluded from co-occurrence clustering. What TCRdb holds here is the immuneACCESS table cut down to in-frame rearrangements. Part of the clones is not present; checked against another copy, under half of the missing clones reflect an unresolved V gene, and the others are unexplained. The DNA was the basis for D and trimming; V, J and clone size are from that table. For this sample the table gives some 130,000 clones, of which roughly 63% were detected only once. The ten top clones hold 1.5% to 2% of the sample.

Clipping removes 3 bases from V and 0 bases from J, with 2 as the unmatched junction base count. Via the germline V gene, CDR1 is LGHNA and CDR2 YSLEER. Counted from cysteine to phenylalanine, this CDR3 has 14 amino acids. Kept here is only the CDR3 DNA, which spans 42 bases and is read in frame from base 1. The cohort consisted of 666 healthy bone marrow donors. Cohort members were all nominally healthy when sampled, although unrecorded immune exposures were likely present. The donor tested CMV seropositive, placing the donor among the roughly 270 seropositive members of the cohort. A peripheral blood sample was provided by each donor, and peripheral blood mononuclear cells were used for TCR beta sequencing. The Qiagen DNeasy Blood Extraction Kit was used to extract genomic DNA from the blood cell samples.

This receptor was obtained from a man aged 30-40 years in good health and CMV-seropositive. This chain is built from TRBV4-3 and TRBJ2-7, and 7 junction bases match TRBD2. The sequencing input was PBMCs. The nucleotides are TGCGCCAGCAGCCAGGGCGGGAGCTCCTACGAGCAGTACTTC. The resulting protein is CASSQGGSSYEQYF.